Sequencing of this T cell receptor beta chain was carried out in a study of blood T cell repertoires in COVID-19. Study-wide background: In each case, the material was cDNA or gDNA derived from T cells, B-cell-depleted T cells, or PBMCs.

Under the authors' procedure: Researchers report that nucleated cell counts were estimated from reference gene primer amplification. Some clones are missing from TCRdb's copy, which holds only in-frame ones; the method was immunoSEQ multiplex PCR. V, J and clone size were drawn from that table, and D and trimming were deduced from the DNA. The sample shows tens of thousands of clones, approximately 79% of them seen only once. The germline V gene has CDR1 LNHDA and CDR2 SQIVND (reference sequence). V lost 7 bases, J lost 4 bases, and 5 bases stayed unmatched. CDR3 length equals 13 residues. Sequences were obtained from peripheral blood. This TCR was sampled from a man aged 55 to 70 with acute or convalescent COVID-19. The gene calls are TRBV19 and TRBJ1-2; 8 bases line up with TRBD1. In nucleotides, the CDR3 is TGTGCCAGTACCGCGGACAGGGCCTATGGCTACACCTTC. Translating gives CASTADRAYGYTF.